This TCR beta chain was recorded in a study of blood T cells in healthy people across ages. Regarding the study as a whole: Unsorted PBMCs blocked a conclusive comparison of naive and antigen-experienced cells. When set beside aged donors, long-lived donors presented more naive CD4+ cells and higher diversity.

Next came a second PCR, run for about 6 to 11 cycles, which used a sample-barcoded 5' primer along with a J-beta primer mix. Using its own MiXCR run on the 5' RACE reads, TCRdb lists one record per CDR3 protein. The table has 1.8 million or so distinct CDR3 sequences, 30% to 40% seen once. Remarks on this clonotype: Its antigen remains unidentified.

The CDR3 has 16 residues. V gave up 4 bases and J gave up 1 base, with 16 bases separating them. CDR1 MDHEN and CDR2 SYDVKM come from the germline V gene. The chain employs TRBV28 and TRBJ1-1; maybe TRBD1 (6 bases). The specimen sequenced was blood. The sequence derives from a human donor in good health. The CDR3: CASSSPGGPTNTEAFF. CDR3 sequence (DNA): TGTGCCAGCAGTTCCCCGGGGGGGCCTACGAACACTGAAGCTTTCTTT.